This T cell receptor (beta chain) originates from a study of T cells in Graves' hyperthyroidism and ophthalmopathy (dated by TCRdb to the late 2010s). Background on the whole study: Peripheral blood samples were taken at the time of initial diagnosis, prior to any treatment. In roughly six Graves' hyperthyroidism patients, the study also compared T-cell repertoires from thyroid tissue with T-cell repertoires from blood. The roughly 94 discovery patients were randomly divided into training and test sets at a 7:3 ratio. After sampling, hyperthyroidism patients received methimazole starting at 30 mg daily, and ophthalmopathy patients received high-dose intravenous methylprednisolone. The paper describes TCR Vbeta CDR3 sequencing of 130 to 150 peripheral blood samples, made up of 43 ophthalmopathy patients, over 70 hyperthyroidism patients and 17 progressor patients. To identify distinguishing TCR V-J signatures, a discovery cohort of around 100 patients was used, comprising 40 to 45 with Graves' ophthalmopathy and around 60 with stable Graves' hyperthyroidism. Whether ophthalmopathy could be predicted prospectively was tested in an independent validation cohort made up of under 20 hyperthyroidism patients plus 17 patients who later progressed to ophthalmopathy. Overall study outcomes, separate from this receptor: No statistical method was used to set the sample size in advance, and investigators knew the group allocation. In cross-validation, a model built on a 13 V-J signature told ophthalmopathy apart from stable hyperthyroidism with approximately 90% sensitivity and 81% to 82% specificity, and in testing the same model reached 80%/75%. During validation, the model predicted progression to ophthalmopathy a median of approximately 6 months ahead of onset, with roughly 65% sensitivity and roughly 75% specificity. Most expanded thyroid clonotypes (frequency above 0.001) were also found in blood, which suggests that blood repertoires may mirror thyroid immune responses.

The TCR beta CDR3 regions were amplified from RNA transcripts. The first round of RT-PCR for the TCR CDR3 was performed with the HTBI primer set and the Qiagen OneStep RT-PCR kit. Libraries were constructed in a second round of multiplex PCR, after which size selection and purification were carried out. Libraries were sequenced paired-end with 100 bp reads on an Illumina HiSeq2000. In the original analysis: SOAPnuke was used to process the raw data, removing reads that contained adapters or uncalled bases, had a mean Phred below 15, or lacked an exact match to the constant primer or identifier. COPE v1.2.5 was used to merge high-quality paired reads, and clonotypes were defined as unique nucleotide sequences. MiTCR v1.1 was used to align the clonotypes against IMGT TRBV, TRBD and TRBJ reference segments. Analysis was restricted to V-J combinations with a frequency above 0.0001, which covered 99.2% of repertoires. The TCS score was defined as the ratio of F50 (clonal expansion) to E x V (chaos), calculated using BLOSUM62-based TCRdist between CDR3 peptides within each V-J. Welch's t-statistics and random forest reduced some 510 V-J features to 10 to 15, which were used in a naive Bayes classifier (R e1071). The public reads were reanalyzed by TCRdb: fastp trimming at Q25, MiXCR alignment, in-frame beta chains only. One record per CDR3 amino acid sequence lists the most common genes and DNA. The V and J calls follow TCRdb's processing rather than the paper's. Here the sample has approximately 690,000 distinct CDR3 sequences; 20% to 25% occur a single time. Around a third of the sample rests with the top ten.

This clonotype turned up a few times. Its antigen is still unknown. The record has no base qualities; no much larger clone is one base away. In the ophthalmopathy patients, disease was moderately to severely active, with a Clinical Activity Score of 3 or more, a NOSPECS grade of 4 or more, and a duration of less than 3 months. Exclusion was applied to patients with uncontrolled infections, other autoimmune diseases, pregnancy or lactation. Diagnoses relied on clinical symptoms, serum thyroxine and TRAb, thyroid ultrasound and orbital computed tomography. PBMCs were isolated from 10 ml of fresh peripheral blood by Ficoll-Paque density gradient centrifugation. Total RNA was extracted with Trizol reagent, and quality was checked on an Agilent 2100 Bioanalyzer. From V the trimming removes 5 bases and from J it removes 0 bases, while the gene matches leave 4 bases of the junction unaccounted for. The CDR3 sequence holds 16 residues, the cysteine and phenylalanine included. The CDR3 DNA has 48 bases and is translated from base 1. Sequences SGHTS (CDR1) and YDEGEE (CDR2) are obtained from the germline V gene.

This TCR was recovered from a man aged 30-40 years with Graves' ophthalmopathy. The V and J genes are TRBV5-8 and TRBJ2-6, with 8 junctional bases fitting TRBD1. The sample consisted of blood. At the DNA level, the sequence is TGTGCCAGCAGAGACAGGGGTAACTCTGGGGCCAACGTCCTGACTTTC. Translated, this gives CASRDRGNSGANVLTF.